This record looks at one TCR beta chain sequence and its context. The CDR3 spans 17 residues. V shed 7 bases, J shed 2 bases, and the junction held 16 bases outside the gene matches. The germline V gene has CDR1 MDHEN and CDR2 SYDVKM. The data derive from a study of shared clonotypes between healthy human individuals. Every donor, a Caucasian adult, lived in Nashville, Tennessee. A CD45RA+ naive subset and a CD45RA-negative memory subset were split from CD4+ cells. For each subset, genomic DNA was distributed in equal portions over several immunoSEQ plates. The protocol was immunoSEQ multiplex PCR, while the TCRdb copy is restricted to in-frame clones and leaves out a portion. The sample contains around 200,000 clones, 66% of which appear only once.

V gene TRBV28 combines with J gene TRBJ1-1; 7 bases map to TRBD1. The TCR was taken from a man aged 25 to 45 in good health. The sequenced sample consisted of memory CD4+ T cells sorted from blood. Stated subset: CD45RA-negative fraction. DNA for the CDR3: TGTGCCAGCAAGGGGATCAGAAGGACAGGCGCTAACACTGAAGCTTTCTTT. Encoded protein: CASKGIRRTGANTEAFF. The variable domain in full, with the rest retrieved from reference TRBV28 and TRBJ1-1, is DVKVTQSSRYLVKRTGEKVFLECVQDMDHENMFWYRQDPGLGLRLIYFSYDVKMKEKGDIPEGYSVSREKKERFSLILESASTNQTSMYLCASKGIRRTGANTEAFFGQGTRLTVV.